This T cell receptor beta chain derives from a study of blood T cell repertoires in COVID-19. This clone was counted once. Clones were read by immunoSEQ multiplex PCR, and TCRdb kept only the in-frame ones, dropping some. The table shows about 160,000 clones, with over 80% occurring only once. Specimen: peripheral blood. The sequence was obtained from a man aged 25-40 years with COVID-19, enrolled during active disease.

The CDR3 DNA is TGTGCCAGCAGTGACTCCGGGGGGAAGAACAATGAGCAGTTCTTC. Translated, it gives CASSDSGGKNNEQFF. The V gene is TRBV2, the J gene TRBJ2-1, with 7 nucleotides matching TRBD2. V dropped 3 bases and J dropped 5; count of bases not matched to a gene: 7. This CDR3 contains 15 residues. Germline loops: CDR1 SNHLY, CDR2 FYNNEI.